A selection of T cell receptor beta chains follows, all from one sample in a study of T cells in Graves' hyperthyroidism and ophthalmopathy. MiXCR, applied by TCRdb to the multiplex PCR reads, yields one record per CDR3 protein. The table records hundreds of thousands of distinct CDR3 sequences, approximately 36% of them present only once. Specimen: blood. Source of these receptors: a woman between 40 and 55 years old with Graves' hyperthyroidism. The CDR3 runs from the conserved cysteine through the conserved F or W. D genes are given only for firm matches. Expanded clones get a size class; other rows say once, few or many, or leave the size out.

V gene,clone size,J gene,D gene,CDR3 protein,CDR3 DNA
TRBV13,NA,TRBJ1-6,NA,CASSPRGADSPLHF,TGTGCCAGCAGCCCTCGAGGGGCGGATTCACCCCTCCACTTT
TRBV5-4,many,TRBJ2-5,NA,CASSDQTGSQETQYF,TGTGCCAGCAGCGACCAGACTGGTTCACAAGAGACCCAGTACTTC
TRBV2,NA,TRBJ2-7,TRBD2,CASSETSSRRGGPRSYEQYF,TGTGCCAGCAGTGAAACGTCGTCCCGTCGGGGGGGGCCAAGGTCCTACGAGCAGTACTTC
TRBV12-3/TRBV12-4,NA,TRBJ2-7,TRBD1,CASSRGRPVNSYEQYF,TGTGCCAGCAGTAGGGGGCGTCCGGTGAACTCCTACGAGCAGTACTTC
TRBV6-6,few,TRBJ2-7,NA,CASSHPGPKRYYEQYF,TGTGCCAGCAGTCATCCGGGACCGAAGCGGTACTACGAGCAGTACTTC
TRBV25-1,NA,TRBJ2-5,NA,CASRDVSRVETQYF,TGTGCCAGCAGAGATGTGAGCAGGGTAGAGACCCAGTACTTC
TRBV4-1,NA,TRBJ2-7,NA,CASSQRVSDLSYEQYF,TGCGCCAGCAGCCAAAGGGTCAGCGACCTCTCCTACGAGCAGTACTTC
TRBV20-1,many,TRBJ1-5,NA,CSARDMAGWTNQPQHF,TGCAGTGCTAGAGATATGGCAGGGTGGACAAATCAGCCCCAGCATTTT
TRBV5-1,few,TRBJ2-2,NA,CASRTPSDGNTGELFF,TGCGCCAGCCGGACCCCATCGGACGGTAACACCGGGGAGCTGTTTTTT
TRBV14,many,TRBJ1-1,NA,CASSQGALNTEAFF,TGTGCCAGCAGCCAAGGGGCACTGAACACTGAAGCTTTCTTT
TRBV6-2/TRBV6-3,few,TRBJ1-1,NA,CASTIRVSPPAEAFF,TGTGCCAGCACCATCCGGGTTTCTCCTCCGGCTGAAGCTTTCTTT
TRBV2,many,TRBJ1-2,TRBD1,CASSQDRGANYGYTF,TGTGCCAGCAGCCAAGACAGGGGAGCTAACTATGGCTACACCTTC
TRBV10-3,many,TRBJ1-4,NA,CAILGAAGARLIREKLFF,TGTGCCATCCTGGGCGCCGCTGGGGCCAGGTTAATAAGGGAAAAACTGTTTTTT
TRBV12-5,NA,TRBJ2-2,NA,CASGLIIRANTGELFF,TGTGCTAGTGGTTTGATTATCAGGGCAAACACCGGGGAGCTGTTTTTT
TRBV9,NA,TRBJ2-3,NA,CASSILLVDTQYF,TGTGCCAGCAGCATACTGCTTGTGGATACGCAGTATTTT
TRBV19,many,TRBJ2-7,TRBD1,CASSALGQATYEQYF,TGTGCCAGTAGTGCCCTCGGACAGGCTACCTACGAGCAGTACTTC
TRBV7-9,NA,TRBJ1-1,TRBD1,CASSHRDRLNTEAFF,TGTGCCAGCAGCCACCGGGACAGACTGAACACTGAAGCTTTCTTT
TRBV5-4,many,TRBJ2-5,NA,CASSSTGTHVPETQYF,TGTGCCAGCAGCTCAACCGGGACACACGTACCGGAGACCCAGTACTTC
TRBV10-3,NA,TRBJ2-6,TRBD2,CAISDPGGGNVLTF,TGTGCCATCAGTGACCCGGGAGGTGGCAACGTCCTGACTTTC
TRBV11-2,NA,TRBJ1-5,TRBD1,CASSPHRQGNNQPQHF,TGTGCCAGCAGCCCCCATCGACAGGGGAACAATCAGCCCCAGCATTTT
TRBV7-2,NA,TRBJ1-1,NA,CACSFHQNTEAFF,TGTGCCTGCAGCTTTCATCAGAACACTGAAGCTTTCTTT
TRBV6-5,NA,TRBJ1-1,NA,CASSSDSGLPVAAAFF,TGTGCCAGCAGCTCCGATTCAGGGCTACCCGTCGCTGCAGCTTTCTTT
TRBV7-9,few,TRBJ2-7,TRBD1,CASSPATGAYEQYF,TGTGCCAGCAGCCCGGCGACAGGGGCCTACGAGCAGTACTTC
TRBV20-1,many,TRBJ2-7,NA,CSARVRGAKLHEQYF,TGCAGTGCTAGAGTACGAGGGGCCAAGCTCCACGAGCAGTACTTC
TRBV19,NA,TRBJ2-7,NA,CASSIAGRSSYEQYF,TGTGCCAGTAGTATAGCAGGCAGAAGCTCCTACGAGCAGTACTTC
TRBV19,few,TRBJ2-5,NA,CASSIPGGDGTQYF,TGTGCCAGTAGTATCCCCGGCGGAGACGGGACCCAGTACTTC
TRBV10-3,NA,TRBJ2-5,NA,CAISESVGRKTPQETQYF,TGTGCCATCAGTGAGTCGGTTGGGCGGAAAACACCCCAAGAGACCCAGTACTTC